One and the same sample provided the 23 T cell receptor beta chains below, sequenced in a study of molecular identifiers for immune sequencing clone quantification. TCRdb fed the PCR reads into MiXCR, producing one record per CDR3 protein. This table has over 300,000 distinct CDR3 sequences, about 22% appearing once. The sample consisted of naive CD8+ T cells from blood, with Jurkat cell RNA spiked in. Specified subset: FACS-sorted CD8+CD4-CCR7+CD45RA+ naive T cells. Every receptor here comes from a human donor in good health. Some libraries in this study had Jurkat cell RNA spiked in.

This clonotype was found many times. J is TRBJ2-7 and V is TRBV7-2, with D hard to call. V was trimmed by 5 bases and J by 7 bases, leaving 9 bases between them. There are 11 residues in the CDR3. Germline CDR1 and CDR2: SGHTA and FQGNSA. The CDR3 nucleotides are TGTGCCAGCAGCCTAGTGGTAGAGCAGTACTTC. It is translated as CASSLVVEQYF.

This clonotype was observed once. A much larger clone differs from this one at a single base, so this may be a read error. The missing conserved phenylalanine or tryptophan at the end of this CDR3 makes a read error likely. The chain uses TRBV5-1 and TRBJ2-3; D gene ambiguous. Trimming pared 7 bases from V and 0 bases from J, leaving 9 bases between. Germline-derived CDR1 and CDR2 are SGHRS and YFSETQ. The CDR3 is 13 amino acids. CDR3 nucleotide sequence: TGCGCCAGCCGGGCGGACAGCACAGATACGCAGTATCTT. It encodes CASRADSTDTQYL.

This clonotype was observed at least ten times. The CDR3 is CSVSRRGSGNTIYF. CDR3 nucleotide sequence: TGCAGCGTCTCTCGTCGCGGCTCTGGAAACACCATATATTTT. V and J are TRBV29-1 and TRBJ1-3; D unresolved. Germline CDR1 SQVTM, CDR2 ANQGSEA. Trimming took off 6 bases at V and 0 bases at J, with 12 bases between the two ends. The CDR3 is 14 amino acids.

This clonotype has a single count. This may be a read error, as it is one base from a much larger clone. The rearrangement uses TRBV6-5 and TRBJ2-7; D is uncertain. Between the trimmed V and J ends, which lost 5 bases and 9 bases, there was a span of 14 bases. Germline CDR1 is MNHEY and CDR2 is SVGAGI. This CDR3 is 12 amino acids long. CDR3 nucleotides: TGTGCCAGCAGTCCCCCCTCCCTGGCGCAGTACTTC. It encodes CASSPPSLAQYF.

This clonotype has more than one count but fewer than ten. This chain links TRBV30 with TRBJ2-2; no reliable D call. This CDR3 contains 13 residues. Germline CDR1 is GTSNPN and CDR2 is SVGIG (reference sequence). V lost 0 bases, J lost 3 bases, and 5 bases lay in between. CDR3 in amino acids: CAWSVTYTGELFF. As DNA, the CDR3 is TGTGCCTGGAGTGTAACCTACACCGGGGAGCTGTTTTTT. Complete variable domain (other parts from reference TRBV30 and TRBJ2-2): SQTIHQWPATLVQPVGSPLSLECTVEGTSNPNLYWYRQAAGRGLQLLFYSVGIGQISSEVPQNLSASRPQDRQFILSSKKLLLSDSGFYLCAWSVTYTGELFFGEGSRLTVL.

This clonotype was seen ten or more times. V gene TRBV29-1 combines with J gene TRBJ1-1; unclear D gene. CDR1 is SQVTM and CDR2 is ANQGSEA in the germline V gene. V gave up 6 bases and J gave up 0 bases, with 8 bases separating them. The CDR3 length is 12 residues. DNA of the CDR3: TGCAGCGTCACTGTAATGAACACTGAAGCTTTCTTT. This translates into CSVTVMNTEAFF.

The chain recombines TRBV6-6 with TRBJ2-5, with TRBD2 matching over 9 bases. The ends lost 5 bases at V and 2 bases at J; junction bases unmatched: 9. The CDR3 runs 16 residues. The V gene's germline CDR1 is MNHNY and CDR2 SVGAGI (reference sequence). CDR3 sequence (DNA): TGTGCCAGCAGTCCTTCACTAGCGGGCCGGCAAGAGACCCAGTACTTC. Residues: CASSPSLAGRQETQYF.

This clonotype was counted ten times or more. This chain joins TRBV11-2 and TRBJ2-1; 8 bases fit TRBD2. The germline gives CDR1 SGHAT, CDR2 FQNNGV. CDR3 size: 14 residues. V trimming: 6 bases; J trimming: 4 bases; junction bases outside the gene matches: 5. The CDR3 here is CASRNSGGYNEQFF. In DNA, the CDR3 is TGTGCCAGCAGGAACAGCGGGGGATACAATGAGCAGTTCTTC.

This clonotype was recorded once. With a much larger clone just one base away, this may be a read error. V is TRBV28 and J is TRBJ2-3; D tentatively reads TRBD1 or TRBD2 (5 bases each). The CDR3 totals 20 residues. Germline V lookup: CDR1 MDHEN, CDR2 SYDVKM. CDR3 amino acids: CVSKVVEGIGAGLSTDTQYF. In nucleotides, the CDR3 is TGTGTCAGCAAAGTTGTCGAGGGGATAGGGGCAGGCTTAAGCACAGATACGCAGTATTTT.

A few counts support this clonotype. The rearrangement links TRBV20-1 to TRBJ2-7; tentative D call: TRBD1 (5 bases). V lost 5 bases, J lost 4 bases, and 15 bases lay in between. This CDR3 has 13 amino acids. Germline V gene sequence: CDR1 DFQATT, CDR2 SNEGSKA (reference sequence). Written as DNA, the CDR3 is TGCAGTGCTGCACCGACAGTACCTTACGAGCAGTACTTC. This sequence encodes CSAAPTVPYEQYF.

The rearrangement joins TRBV30 to TRBJ2-3; TRBD2 matches at 8 bases. Germline assignment: CDR1 GTSNPN and CDR2 SVGIG (reference sequence). Trimming cost V 1 base and J 3 bases; bases outside gene matches: 9. This CDR3 is built from 16 residues. In nucleotides, the CDR3 is TGTGCCTGGAGTGGGGGCCTAGCGGGTGAGACAGATACGCAGTATTTT. It is translated as CAWSGGLAGETDTQYF.

This clonotype turned up a few times. This chain connects TRBV5-6 to TRBJ2-7; TRBD2 might be the D (6 bases). The germline V gene has CDR1 SGHDT and CDR2 YYEEEE. With 4 bases removed from V and 4 bases from J, the gap between germline ends came to 18 bases. The CDR3 loop spans 15 amino acids. Here the CDR3 DNA reads TGTGCCAGCAGCGAACATACCGGGACTCTGTACGAGCAGTACTTC. This codes for CASSEHTGTLYEQYF.

The chain links TRBV20-1 to TRBJ2-3; 8 bases fit TRBD1. The ends lost 0 bases at V and 1 base at J; junction bases unmatched: 0. The CDR3 covers 14 residues. The germline V gene has CDR1 DFQATT and CDR2 SNEGSKA (reference sequence). The CDR3 nucleotides read TGCAGTGCTAGAGAGACAGGGGGCACAGATACGCAGTATTTT. Translation: CSARETGGTDTQYF.

This clonotype was detected ten times or more. This sequence joins TRBV19 and TRBJ1-2; D uncertain. This CDR3 comprises 14 residues. Germline V gives CDR1 LNHDA, CDR2 SQIVND (reference sequence). Trimming left V 5 bases short and J 1 base short, with 11 bases between. The chain's CDR3 is CASSLSNYNYGYTF. The CDR3 nucleotides are TGTGCCAGTAGTCTCAGCAACTATAACTATGGCTACACCTTC.

The V call is TRBV10-3, the J call TRBJ1-5, with 8 positions matching TRBD1. Germline-derived CDR1 and CDR2 are ENHRY and SYGVKD. The ends lost 2 bases at V and 0 bases at J; junction bases unmatched: 3. The CDR3 covers 16 residues. As DNA, the CDR3 is TGTGCCATCAGTGAGAAGGACAGGGATAGCAATCAGCCCCAGCATTTT. Translated, it gives CAISEKDRDSNQPQHF.

This clonotype was counted many times. This sequence joins TRBV6-2 or TRBV6-3 and TRBJ2-3; 7 bases match TRBD1. The CDR3 is made up of 14 amino acids. The germline V gene has CDR1 MNHEY and CDR2 SVGEGT. V gave up 0 bases and J gave up 7 bases; unmatched junction bases: 4. CDR3 nucleotide sequence: TGTGCCAGCAGTTACTCCGGGACAGAGTATACGCAGTATTTT. Its protein is CASSYSGTEYTQYF.

Points on this clonotype: Being one base from a much bigger clone, this may be a read error. The chain links TRBV19 to TRBJ2-3, with D perhaps TRBD2 (5 bases). The germline V and J ends were trimmed by 5 bases and 4 bases, with 16 bases remaining between them. This CDR3 has 15 residues. CDR1 is LNHDA, CDR2 SQIVND, per germline (reference sequence). CDR3 in amino acids: CASSVLDISADTQYF. CDR3 sequence (DNA): TGTGCCAGTAGTGTACTAGATATTAGCGCAGATACGCAGTATTTT.

The chain has TRBV4-1 and TRBJ1-1; D remains ambiguous. V was cut by 4 bases and J by 7 bases, with 13 bases left in between. The CDR3 has 13 amino acids. In germline, CDR1 is MGHRA, CDR2 YSYEKL. CDR3 in amino acids: CASSPYTSLEAFF. CDR3 DNA: TGCGCCAGCAGCCCATACACGAGTCTTGAAGCTTTCTTT.

This clonotype was seen many times. The J gene is TRBJ2-7, the V gene TRBV7-9, with D unclear. CDR3 size: 13 residues. CDR1 SEHNR and CDR2 FQNEAQ come from the germline V gene (reference sequence). Trimming cost V 3 bases and J 0 bases, with 6 bases left between them. CDR3 nucleotides: TGTGCCAGCAGCTTCGAAGACTCCTACGAGCAGTACTTC. Translated, it gives CASSFEDSYEQYF.

Details on this clonotype: Possible read error: a much larger clone is one base away. The chain combines TRBV6-6 with TRBJ1-1; D is uncertain. This CDR3 is built from 13 residues. Germline-derived CDR1 and CDR2 are MNHNY and SVGAGI (reference sequence). In DNA form, the CDR3 reads TGTGCCAGCAGTTACGGGAGGAACACTGCAGCTTTCTTT. Translated: CASSYGRNTAAFF.

This clonotype was seen at least ten times. The chain is built from TRBV4-1 and TRBJ2-1; D remains unclear. The V gene's germline CDR1 is MGHRA and CDR2 YSYEKL. V lost 0 bases to trimming and J lost 6 bases, with 3 bases between them. The CDR3 loop spans 12 amino acids. Here the CDR3 reads CASSQDINEQFF. CDR3 sequence (DNA): TGCGCCAGCAGCCAAGATATCAATGAGCAGTTCTTC.

This clonotype was seen only a few times. This chain joins TRBV20-1 and TRBJ2-5; D call uncertain. Trimming took off 5 bases at V and 5 bases at J, with 15 bases between the two ends. The germline V gene encodes CDR1 DFQATT and CDR2 SNEGSKA (reference sequence). The CDR3 extends over 13 amino acids. The CDR3: CSASRPFEETQYF. The CDR3 nucleotides are TGCAGTGCTTCTAGACCATTCGAGGAGACCCAGTACTTC.

This clonotype was picked up many times. The chain recombines TRBV3-1 with TRBJ1-1; tentatively, D is TRBD1 (5 bases). V was trimmed by 3 bases and J by 7 bases, leaving 18 bases between them. Germline V gene data show CDR1 as LGHDT and CDR2 as YNNKEL (reference sequence). The CDR3 length is 15 residues. As DNA, the CDR3 is TGTGCCAGCAGCCAGCCCGAGAGGGGACGGGGTGAAGCTTTCTTT. This codes for CASSQPERGRGEAFF.